These 16 T cell receptor beta chains were all obtained from the same sample, sequenced in a study of T-cell reconstitution after alpha-beta-depleted transplantation in children. Library preparation (for TCRbeta) was performed with unique molecular identifiers. Each CDR3 protein is one row after TCRdb ran MiXCR on the PCR reads. The sample has around 210,000 distinct CDR3 sequences, 6.6% seen once. The input for sequencing was PBMCs, taken before TCRalphabeta/CD19-depleted stem cell transplant. The receptors were sampled from a boy aged 2-15 years with acute lymphoblastic leukemia, due to receive a stem cell transplant.

This clonotype has a count of ten or more. V usage is TRBV27 and J usage is TRBJ1-1; D is uncertain. This CDR3 has 15 residues. Germline assignment: CDR1 MNHEY and CDR2 SMNVEV (reference sequence). Trimming stripped 6 bases from V and 4 bases from J, with 18 bases between. CDR3 in DNA: TGTGCCAGCAGGGTGGAAATGGCCGGGAGCACTGAAGCTTTCTTT. Amino acids: CASRVEMAGSTEAFF.

The CDR3 loop reads CSAIPGQNGTPLTNEQFF. The CDR3 DNA reads TGCAGTGCTATTCCGGGACAGAACGGGACTCCCCTAACCAATGAGCAGTTCTTC. This chain links TRBV20-1 with TRBJ2-1, with D tentatively TRBD1 (7 bases). With 4 bases removed from V and 6 bases from J, the gap between germline ends came to 28 bases. Germline V gene lookup returns CDR1 DFQATT and CDR2 SNEGSKA (reference sequence). There are 18 residues in the CDR3.

Ten or more counts support this clonotype. The gene calls are TRBV28 and TRBJ1-1, with D possibly being TRBD1 (5 bases). Trimming removed 11 bases at V and 6 bases at J, with 13 bases between. The germline V gene encodes CDR1 MDHEN and CDR2 SYDVKM. The CDR3 covers 11 residues. CDR3 DNA: TGTGCCTCGGGGGGTGGGTCTGAAGCTTTCTTT. It yields the protein CASGGGSEAFF.

The chain recombines TRBV20-1 with TRBJ2-2; 8 bases agree with TRBD2. CDR1 DFQATT and CDR2 SNEGSKA come from the germline V gene (reference sequence). This CDR3 has 17 residues. V lost 2 bases and J lost 6; bases outside the gene matches: 14. In nucleotides, the CDR3 is TGCAGTGCTAGACCTCAGTGGGCGGGAGGTCTACCCGGGGAGCTGTTTTTT. Protein product: CSARPQWAGGLPGELFF.

This clonotype was observed a handful of times. The V call is TRBV12-3 or TRBV12-4, the J call TRBJ1-1; D not certain. V dropped 3 bases and J dropped 11 bases, with 16 bases sitting between them. This CDR3 contains 13 residues. CDR3 nucleotides: TGTGCCAGCAGTTTTCGGGCCCTCCCACGGGCTTTCTTT. Residues: CASSFRALPRAFF.

This clonotype was counted a few times. V is TRBV10-3 and J is TRBJ1-2, with TRBD1 as a possible D gene (5 bases). Germline V gene data show CDR1 as ENHRY and CDR2 as SYGVKD. This CDR3 is 13 amino acids long. The V end lost 10 bases, the J end lost 6 bases, and 18 bases lay between the germline ends. Here the CDR3 reads CATLLGEMNGYTF. CDR3 nucleotide sequence: TGTGCCACCCTACTGGGGGAGATGAATGGCTACACCTTC.

The genes are TRBV5-1 and TRBJ1-1; no definite D call. Trimming pared 4 bases from V and 3 bases from J, leaving 13 bases between. The CDR3 length is 14 residues. Germline V gene lookup returns CDR1 SGHRS and CDR2 YFSETQ. Here the CDR3 reads CASSVLTKDTEAFF. The CDR3 nucleotides read TGCGCCAGCAGCGTCCTCACTAAGGACACTGAAGCTTTCTTT. The entire variable domain, with the rest obtained from reference TRBV5-1 and TRBJ1-1, is as follows: KAGVTQTPRYLIKTRGQQVTLSCSPISGHRSVSWYQQTPGQGLQFLFEYFSETQRNKGNFPGRFSGRQFSNSRSEMNVSTLELGDSALYLCASSVLTKDTEAFFGQGTRLTVV.

The J gene is TRBJ1-2, the V gene TRBV5-5; D is undetermined. The CDR3 extends over 13 amino acids. Germline lookup yields CDR1 SGHKS and CDR2 YYEKEE (reference sequence). Trimming shortened V by 5 bases and J by 4 bases, and 12 bases separated the two germline ends. CDR3 in DNA: TGTGCCAGCAGACCTCAAGGACTCTATGGCTACACCTTC. The encoded protein is CASRPQGLYGYTF.

The table lists this clonotype with many counts. The chain combines TRBV7-9 with TRBJ2-3, with TRBD1 identical over 11 bases. This CDR3 region has 20 residues. Germline assignment: CDR1 SEHNR and CDR2 FQNEAQ (reference sequence). Trimming took 3 bases from V and 0 from J; bases not matched to a gene: 14. The CDR3 loop is CASSLKNPGQGGSSTDTQYF. In DNA, the CDR3 is TGTGCCAGCAGCTTGAAAAATCCGGGACAGGGGGGCTCTAGCACAGATACGCAGTATTTT.

The chain couples TRBV11-3 to TRBJ1-1, with D possibly matching TRBD1 (5 bases). Between the trimmed V and J ends, which lost 2 bases and 1 base, there was a span of 20 bases. CDR1 SGHNT and CDR2 YENEEA come from the germline V gene. The CDR3 has 18 amino acids. The CDR3 DNA reads TGTGCCAGCAGCTTAAGGAGGATCCCCTACGACAGGAACACTGAAGCTTTCTTT. It specifies CASSLRRIPYDRNTEAFF.

This clonotype was picked up a small number of times. The chain is built from TRBV3-1 and TRBJ1-5, with TRBD1 as a possible D gene (5 bases). Germline CDR1 LGHDT, CDR2 YNNKEL (reference sequence). The CDR3 runs to 13 residues. V lost 4 bases and J 6 bases, leaving 10 bases between the germline ends. The CDR3 DNA reads TGTGCCAGCAGCCCCGGGGGTTTTCAGCCCCAGCATTTT. Translating it yields CASSPGGFQPQHF.

This clonotype occurred many times. J is TRBJ2-5 and V is TRBV12-3 or TRBV12-4, with TRBD2 matching 14 bases. The V segment lost 5 bases and the J segment 11 bases; nucleotides outside the gene matches: 10. The CDR3 totals 15 residues. CDR3 in DNA: TGTGCCAGCAGTCTCGCCGGGACTAGCGGGAGTTCACAGTACTTC. Its translation: CASSLAGTSGSSQYF.

This clonotype has ten or more counts. This sequence joins TRBV28 and TRBJ1-5; maybe TRBD1 (5 bases). Germline V gene sequence: CDR1 MDHEN, CDR2 SYDVKM. The CDR3 has 15 amino acids. V shed 5 bases and J shed 2 bases, with 13 bases lying between them. The CDR3 loop is CASSPPGMGNQPQHF. CDR3 sequence (DNA): TGTGCCAGCAGTCCCCCAGGGATGGGCAATCAGCCCCAGCATTTT. The full variable domain, its missing parts supplied by reference TRBV28 and TRBJ1-5, is DVKVTQSSRYLVKRTGEKVFLECVQDMDHENMFWYRQDPGLGLRLIYFSYDVKMKEKGDIPEGYSVSREKKERFSLILESASTNQTSMYLCASSPPGMGNQPQHFGDGTRLSIL.

This clonotype was recorded at least ten times. This sequence joins TRBV29-1 and TRBJ2-1; tentative D call: TRBD2 (5 bases). Trimming removed 7 bases at V and 6 bases at J, with 13 bases between. Germline-derived CDR1 and CDR2 are SQVTM and ANQGSEA. This CDR3 has 12 amino acids. The CDR3 is CSGTSPPNEQFF. CDR3 bases: TGCAGCGGGACTTCGCCCCCCAATGAGCAGTTCTTC.

The V and J genes are TRBV10-3 and TRBJ2-1; 7 bases are a match to TRBD2. CDR3 length equals 14 residues. V dropped 7 bases and J dropped 8; count of bases not matched to a gene: 11. Germline lookup yields CDR1 ENHRY and CDR2 SYGVKD. The CDR3 nucleotides are TGTGCCATCAATTCGGCGGGAGTGTCTCATGAGCAGTTCTTC. It translates to CAINSAGVSHEQFF.

The table lists this clonotype with a few counts. V is TRBV28 and J is TRBJ2-3, with D unresolved. Looked up from germline, CDR1 is MDHEN and CDR2 is SYDVKM. The CDR3 spans 11 residues. V was clipped by 7 bases and J by 4 bases, with 6 bases between them. The DNA for the CDR3 is TGTGCCAGCACCTTTTCAGATACGCAGTATTTT. It is translated as CASTFSDTQYF.